The T cell receptor beta chain under discussion was sequenced for a study of cytomegalovirus exposure and HLA in healthy donors. Study results and caveats: Researchers reported in a later analysis that a missense DCLRE1C variant was tied to TCR beta V- and J-gene trimming. TCR beta V segments were, for the most part, productive about 87% or about 30% of the time in an earlier analysis. The study had only CMV serostatus as immune exposure information.

As to this clone: What it binds is unknown.

PCR involved 60 Vbeta and 13 Jbeta primers. Clones were read by immunoSEQ multiplex PCR, and TCRdb kept only the in-frame ones, dropping some. The sample lists about 170,000 clones; roughly 80% were seen once. The CDR3 covers 16 residues. CDR1 SGHRS and CDR2 YFSETQ come from the germline V gene. The junction had 7 bases not matched to a gene; V was cut back by 3 bases and J by 1 base. This clonotype was obtained from a male donor in good health and CMV-seronegative. This chain connects TRBV5-1 to TRBJ1-1; 9 nucleotides agree with TRBD1. The specimen sequenced was PBMCs. In nucleotides, the CDR3 is TGCGCCAGCAGCTGGGGGACAGGGATGCCGAACACTGAAGCTTTCTTT. Protein product: CASSWGTGMPNTEAFF.